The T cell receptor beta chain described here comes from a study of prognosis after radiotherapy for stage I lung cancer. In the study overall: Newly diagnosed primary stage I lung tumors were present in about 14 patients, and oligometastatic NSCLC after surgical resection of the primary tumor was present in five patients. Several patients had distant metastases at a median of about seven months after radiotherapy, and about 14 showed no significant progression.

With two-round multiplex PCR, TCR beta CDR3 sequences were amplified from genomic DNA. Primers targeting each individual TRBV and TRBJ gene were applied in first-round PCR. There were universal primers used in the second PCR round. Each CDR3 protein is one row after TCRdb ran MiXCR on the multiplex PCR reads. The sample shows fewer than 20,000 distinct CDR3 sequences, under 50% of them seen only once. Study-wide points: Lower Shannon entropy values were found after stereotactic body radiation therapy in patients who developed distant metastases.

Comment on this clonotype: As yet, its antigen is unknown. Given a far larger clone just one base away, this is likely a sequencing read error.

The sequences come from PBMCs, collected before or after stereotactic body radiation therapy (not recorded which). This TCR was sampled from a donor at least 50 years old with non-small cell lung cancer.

The chain's CDR3 is CASSMAGNYDQYF. DNA for the CDR3: TGTGCCAGCAGCATGGCAGGAAACTACGACCAGTACTTC. The J gene is TRBJ2-1, the V gene TRBV6-2 or TRBV6-3; D ambiguous. The J call may be mistaken, given a closer DNA end match to TRBJ2-5. From germline, CDR1 is MNHEY and CDR2 SVGEGT. CDR3 length equals 13 residues.